This T cell receptor beta chain was sequenced for a study of cytotoxic CD8 clonotypes in ibrutinib-treated CLL (dated by TCRdb to about 2021). For the study in its entirety: The cohort included around 15 treatment-naive and 11 relapsed/refractory patients; 17 were IGHV unmutated. Every remission and progressive disease sample was obtained while ibrutinib was still being received by the patients. Response samples were obtained after a median of 12 months of treatment, with a range of roughly 6 to 40 months. Responses were partial in some 24 patients and complete in 2; after median approximately 69 months follow-up, about 14 stayed in remission and about twelve progressed. Of the roughly 81 people in the trial, about 25 had longitudinal samples available. Cryopreserved peripheral blood mononuclear cells were collected at three points: before therapy, at response, and at either sustained remission or disease progression. Samples averaged approximately 250,000 productive templates and some 96,000 productive rearrangements.

In the paper's terms, the time point label means: roughly 23 months on ibrutinib. For TCR beta library preparation, 1.5 to 2 micrograms of genomic DNA were extracted from the cryopreserved PBMCs. Longitudinal blood samples from CLL patients on ibrutinib monotherapy underwent high-throughput TCR beta sequencing. The patients took part in an open-label, single-center phase 2 trial of ibrutinib monotherapy. Each clonotype received, on average, about 10x coverage in deep resolution sequencing performed on a MiSeq, where the target depth lay between 1 in 1 million and 1 in 200,000 T cells. The immunoSEQ hsTCRB Kit was used to generate the TCR beta libraries. Per the original workflow: Data were analyzed with ImmunoSEQ Data Assistant and ImmunoSEQ Analyzer, with V, D and J genes assigned per IMGT definitions. Clonality, which ranges from 0 to 1, was calculated by subtracting the normalized Shannon entropy of productive rearrangement frequencies from one. Public clonotype analysis was restricted to overrepresented clonotypes comprising at least 0.05% of each patient's repertoire. Fewer than 15 repertoires from age-matched healthy donors, obtained from immuneACCESS, served as clonality controls. TCRdb limited this immuneACCESS table to in-frame rearrangements with V and J called. A share of clones is missing; checked studies link under half to unresolved V genes, and the rest is unexplained. V and J calls and clone size are given by that table; D and trimming were obtained from the DNA. This sample holds roughly 180,000 clones; about 72% were observed only once. About an eighth of the sample lies in the top ten.

A distance of 11 bases separates the germline ends of V and J, which lose 4 bases and 2 bases respectively. CDR1 GTSNPN and CDR2 SVGIG are derived from the germline V gene (reference sequence). Including the terminal cysteine and phenylalanine, the CDR3 comprises 13 residues. The kept DNA is CDR3 alone, 39 bases in frame from the first base. Overall study outcomes, separate from this receptor: Public clonotypes were rare and either shrank or stayed stable during treatment, and the rise in clonality at ibrutinib response reflected expansion of private clonotypes. At ibrutinib response clonality went up, during sustained remission it held steady, and at progression it dropped back toward baseline. Sampling times were not matched between sustained-remission and progressing patients, and lymph node repertoires were not studied. Baseline clonality was found to be higher than that of age-matched healthy donors and was strongly correlated with circulating CD8+ T-cell counts.

On this clone: There is no known antigen for this receptor. No qualities accompany the bases; no much larger clone lies one base away.

This sequence originates from a human donor with chronic lymphocytic leukemia. The chain uses TRBV30 and TRBJ1-2; a tentative D call is TRBD1 (5 bases match). Sequencing was performed on PBMCs, taken after 24 months of ibrutinib treatment. The CDR3: CAWTGSANYGYTF. The nucleotide sequence reads TGTGCCTGGACAGGGTCCGCCAACTATGGCTACACCTTC.